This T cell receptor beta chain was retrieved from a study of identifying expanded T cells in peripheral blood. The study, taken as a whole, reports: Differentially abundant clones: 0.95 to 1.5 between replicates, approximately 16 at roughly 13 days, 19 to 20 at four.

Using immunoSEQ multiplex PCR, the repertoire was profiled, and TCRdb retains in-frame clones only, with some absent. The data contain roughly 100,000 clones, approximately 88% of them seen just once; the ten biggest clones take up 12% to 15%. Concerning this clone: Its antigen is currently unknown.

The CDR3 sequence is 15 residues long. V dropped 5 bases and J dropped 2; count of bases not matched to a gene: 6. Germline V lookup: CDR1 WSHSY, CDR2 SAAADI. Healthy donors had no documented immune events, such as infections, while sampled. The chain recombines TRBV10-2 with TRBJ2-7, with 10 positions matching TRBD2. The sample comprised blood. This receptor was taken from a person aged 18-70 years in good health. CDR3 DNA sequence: TGCGCCAGCAGTTCGCTAGCGGGAGATACCTACGAGCAGTACTTC. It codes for CASSSLAGDTYEQYF.